Listed here are 29 T cell receptor beta chains from one sample, sequenced in a study of cytomegalovirus exposure and HLA in healthy donors. The data were produced by immunoSEQ multiplex PCR, yet TCRdb's version contains in-frame clones alone and is incomplete. In the table there are about 280,000 clones, 80% to 90% of which are singletons. Material for sequencing was PBMCs. These receptors were obtained from a woman aged 18-35 years in good health and CMV-seronegative.

The J gene is TRBJ1-5, the V gene TRBV7-9; D perhaps matches TRBD1 (6 bases). There are 15 residues in the CDR3. Trimming shortened V by 3 bases and J by 6 bases, and 15 bases separated the two germline ends. The germline CDR1 and CDR2 sequences are SEHNR and FQNEAQ (reference sequence). CDR3 in amino acids: CASSLSGEFGQPQHF. The CDR3 DNA is TGTGCCAGCAGCTTGTCAGGGGAGTTTGGTCAGCCCCAGCATTTT. Variable domain in full (rest from reference TRBV7-9 and TRBJ1-5): DTGVSQNPRHKITKRGQNVTFRCDPISEHNRLYWYRQTLGQGPEFLTYFQNEAQLEKSRLLSDRFSAERPKGSFSTLEIQRTEQGDSAMYLCASSLSGEFGQPQHFGDGTRLSIL.

This clone occurred a few times. This CDR3 is also generated by other DNA sequences in the sample. The chain employs TRBV7-6 and TRBJ2-3, with 7 bases matching TRBD1. There are 14 residues in the CDR3. Looked up from germline, CDR1 is SGHVS and CDR2 is FNYEAQ. J gave up 1 base and V 5 bases, and 3 bases lay outside the gene matches. The CDR3: CASSPGTGTDTQYF. The CDR3 DNA sequence: TGTGCCAGCAGCCCCGGGACAGGCACAGATACGCAGTATTTT.

V is TRBV29-1 and J is TRBJ1-1, with 9 bases aligning to TRBD1. Germline V gene lookup returns CDR1 SQVTM and CDR2 ANQGSEA. V lost 6 bases to trimming and J lost 0 bases; unmatched junction nucleotides: 11. This CDR3 contains 16 residues. The CDR3 DNA reads as TGCAGCGTCACAGGGGGCAGGTCGGGGATGAACACTGAAGCTTTCTTT. Protein sequence: CSVTGGRSGMNTEAFF.

The genes are TRBV5-4 and TRBJ1-2, with 8 bases identical to TRBD1. V was pared by 0 bases and J by 7 bases, with 5 bases of the junction left unmatched. The germline V gene encodes CDR1 SGHNT and CDR2 YYREEE (reference sequence). This CDR3 has 14 amino acids. In DNA, the CDR3 is TGTGCCAGCAGCTTGGGACAGGGGACGGGTGGCTACACCTTC. Its translation is CASSLGQGTGGYTF. Full variable domain (remainder filled in from reference TRBV5-4 and TRBJ1-2): ETGVTQSPTHLIKTRGQQVTLRCSSQSGHNTVSWYQQALGQGPQFIFQYYREEENGRGNFPPRFSGLQFPNYSSELNVNALELDDSALYLCASSLGQGTGGYTFGSGTRLTVV.

Concerning this clone: A single base separates this from a much larger clone, so it may be a read error. The CDR3, as DNA: TGTGCCAGCAGCTTACAGTACGAGCAGTACTTC. This sequence encodes CASSLQYEQYF. The chain recombines TRBV11-1 with TRBJ2-7; D uncertain. Germline V CDR1 and CDR2: SGHAT, FQDESV (reference sequence). Trimming removed 2 bases at V and 4 bases at J, with 3 bases between. This CDR3 comprises 11 residues.

This sequence joins TRBV6-1 and TRBJ2-4; D is possibly TRBD1 (5 bases). V was trimmed by 2 bases and J by 1 base, leaving 12 bases between them. This CDR3 comprises 16 residues. The germline CDR1 and CDR2 sequences are MNHNS and SASEGT. The CDR3 protein is CASSESTGRAKNIQYF. The CDR3 nucleotides are TGTGCCAGCAGTGAATCTACAGGAAGGGCCAAAAACATTCAGTACTTC.

In nucleotides, the CDR3 is TGTGCCAGCACCCCTAGCGGAACCGTCCAAGAGACCCAGTACTTC. Translation gives CASTPSGTVQETQYF. The chain carries TRBV25-1 and TRBJ2-5, with 7 bases lining up with TRBD2. Trimming removed 7 bases from V and 1 base from J; junction bases left unmatched: 9. Germline loops: CDR1 MGHDK, CDR2 SYGVNS. The CDR3 is 15 amino acids.

On this clone itself: In the same sample, other DNA sequences code for this CDR3. This chain links TRBV10-1 with TRBJ2-1; 12 nucleotides align to TRBD2. Germline V gives CDR1 WNHNN, CDR2 SYGVQD (reference sequence). V was clipped by 8 bases and J by 7 bases; unmatched bases: 3. The CDR3 totals 13 residues. The CDR3 sequence is CASSLAGGNEQFF. The DNA of the CDR3 is TGCGCCAGCTCCCTAGCGGGAGGGAATGAGCAGTTCTTC.

A few counts support this clone. The same CDR3 can be traced to other DNA sequences in this sample. The V gene is TRBV6-5, the J gene TRBJ2-7; 7 bases are a match to TRBD1. Per germline, CDR1 MNHEY and CDR2 SVGAGI. The junction had 5 bases not matched to a gene; V was cut back by 6 bases and J by 3 bases. This CDR3 is built from 13 residues. CDR3 in DNA: TGTGCCAGCAGCCGGGACAGCCTCTACGAGCAGTACTTC. Encoded protein: CASSRDSLYEQYF.

This clone is a singleton in its sample. The rearrangement uses TRBV6-1 and TRBJ1-5; D possibly corresponds to TRBD1 (5 bases). From germline, CDR1 is MNHNS and CDR2 SASEGT. Trimming took 7 bases from V and 0 from J, leaving 10 bases between them. CDR3 length: 14 amino acids. The CDR3 loop is CASKGVRSNQPQHF. The CDR3 region has the DNA TGTGCCAGCAAAGGGGTTCGTAGCAATCAGCCCCAGCATTTT.

This chain uses TRBV9 with TRBJ1-1, with TRBD1 matching 7 bases. This CDR3 has 14 amino acids. The V and J ends lost 0 bases and 3 bases, in that order; junction bases with no gene match: 2. From germline, CDR1 is SGDLS and CDR2 YYNGEE. The CDR3 sequence: CASSVGDSDTEAFF. CDR3 nucleotides: TGTGCCAGCAGCGTAGGGGACAGCGACACTGAAGCTTTCTTT.

This rearrangement joins TRBV11-2 to TRBJ1-1; 7 bases match TRBD1. V gave up 4 bases and J gave up 1 base; unmatched junction bases: 3. The CDR3 runs 14 residues. Germline CDR1 is SGHAT and CDR2 is FQNNGV. The CDR3 here is CASSSRDRNTEAFF. CDR3 coding DNA: TGTGCCAGCAGCTCCCGGGACAGGAACACTGAAGCTTTCTTT.

The chain links TRBV13 to TRBJ2-5; weak D call: TRBD2 (5 bases). CDR3 length equals 14 residues. CDR1 is PRHDT and CDR2 is FYEKMQ in the germline V gene (reference sequence). Between the trimmed V and J ends, which lost 6 bases and 1 base, there was a span of 12 bases. The CDR3 is CASSNLAAQETQYF. The CDR3 bases are TGTGCCAGCAGTAACCTAGCAGCCCAAGAGACCCAGTACTTC.

The chain carries TRBV6-1 and TRBJ2-7, with 8 bases that match TRBD1. Unmatched junction bases numbered 15, after V lost 0 bases and J lost 8 bases. CDR1 is MNHNS, CDR2 SASEGT, per germline. CDR3 size: 17 residues. The CDR3 here is CASSEAGWGQAPRKQYF. The CDR3 DNA reads as TGTGCCAGCAGTGAAGCTGGGTGGGGACAGGCCCCGAGGAAGCAGTACTTC.

The rearrangement uses TRBV4-3 and TRBJ2-3; weak D call: TRBD1 (5 bases). Germline lookup yields CDR1 LGHNA and CDR2 YSLEER. Trimming left V 4 bases short and J 1 base short, with 21 bases between. The CDR3 runs to 18 residues. The CDR3 reads CASSPLISLVGGTDTQYF. In nucleotides, the CDR3 is TGCGCCAGCAGCCCCTTAATTTCGCTAGTAGGGGGCACAGATACGCAGTATTTT.

This chain joins TRBV27 and TRBJ2-7; 7 nucleotides match TRBD1. CDR3 length: 14 amino acids. Germline V CDR1 and CDR2: MNHEY, SMNVEV (reference sequence). The J segment lost 5 bases and the V segment lost 5 bases, leaving 9 bases of the junction unmatched. In DNA form, the CDR3 reads TGTGCCAGCAGTCTACGACAGGGTAGCCACGAGCAGTACTTC. Its translation is CASSLRQGSHEQYF.

This chain joins TRBV27 and TRBJ2-2; tentative D call: TRBD1 (5 bases). This CDR3 contains 14 residues. Germline values: CDR1 MNHEY, CDR2 SMNVEV (reference sequence). Trimming stripped 4 bases from V and 9 bases from J, with 15 bases between. CDR3 in amino acids: CASSSYSGSRELFF. In nucleotides, the CDR3 is TGTGCCAGCAGTTCTTATTCAGGGTCCCGGGAGCTGTTTTTT.

Concerning this clone itself: Other DNA sequences in this sample translate to the same CDR3. This chain joins TRBV19 and TRBJ1-5; 8 bases are a match to TRBD1. J lost 7 bases, V lost 1 base, and 3 bases had no gene match. The CDR3 spans 14 residues. Germline V gene lookup returns CDR1 LNHDA and CDR2 SQIVND (reference sequence). As DNA, the CDR3 is TGTGCCAGTAGTATAGGGACAGGGAACCAGCCCCAGCATTTT. Translating gives CASSIGTGNQPQHF.

The rearrangement uses TRBV27 and TRBJ2-1; 7 bases align to TRBD2. Germline V gene data show CDR1 as MNHEY and CDR2 as SMNVEV (reference sequence). The CDR3 contains 14 residues. The V and J ends lost 5 bases and 5 bases, in that order; junction bases with no gene match: 6. CDR3 loop: CASSGIGTNNEQFF. CDR3 sequence (DNA): TGTGCCAGCAGTGGGATCGGGACTAACAATGAGCAGTTCTTC.

This sequence joins TRBV2 and TRBJ2-2; perhaps TRBD2 as D (5 bases). This CDR3 has 15 residues. Per the germline V gene, CDR1 is SNHLY and CDR2 is FYNNEI. The V end was cut by 1 base, the J end by 4 bases, with 10 bases between. The CDR3 spells CASSEGGVGTGELFF. CDR3 DNA sequence: TGTGCCAGCAGTGAAGGGGGAGTGGGCACCGGGGAGCTGTTTTTT.

The chain is built from TRBV2 and TRBJ2-7; 12 bases align to TRBD2. With V trimmed by 4 bases and J by 12 bases, 7 bases remained unmatched. The V gene's germline CDR1 is SNHLY and CDR2 FYNNEI. The CDR3 contains 13 residues. The CDR3 region has the DNA TGTGCCAGCAGTGTGTCTAGCGGGAGGGCCGGGTACTTC. Translating gives CASSVSSGRAGYF.

This chain uses TRBV5-8 with TRBJ2-7; TRBD2 matches at 8 bases. The CDR3 totals 14 residues. Germline lookup yields CDR1 SGHTS and CDR2 YDEGEE. Germline trimming cut 4 bases from V and 5 bases from J; bases unmatched to any gene: 8. CDR3 DNA: TGTGCCAGCAGCCGGAGCGGGAGCGGGAACGAGCAGTACTTC. It is translated as CASSRSGSGNEQYF.

CDR3 amino acids: CASSYGQEETQYF. CDR3 in DNA: TGCGCCAGCAGTTACGGACAGGAAGAGACCCAGTACTTC. The genes are TRBV5-1 and TRBJ2-5; 7 bases map to TRBD1. The junction had 4 bases not matched to a gene; V was cut back by 5 bases and J by 3 bases. Germline-derived CDR1 and CDR2 are SGHRS and YFSETQ. The CDR3 spans 13 residues.

The chain carries TRBV2 and TRBJ1-1, with 7 bases aligning to TRBD1. CDR3 length: 13 amino acids. Germline-derived CDR1 and CDR2 are SNHLY and FYNNEI. V trimming: 6 bases; J trimming: 3 bases; junction bases outside the gene matches: 4. CDR3 amino acids: CASRHRGDTEAFF. Written as DNA, the CDR3 is TGTGCCAGCAGACACAGGGGCGACACTGAAGCTTTCTTT. The variable domain in full, completed from reference TRBV2 and TRBJ1-1, reads EPEVTQTPSHQVTQMGQEVILRCVPISNHLYFYWYRQILGQKVEFLVSFYNNEISEKSEIFDDQFSVERPDGSNFTLKIRSTKLEDSAMYFCASRHRGDTEAFFGQGTRLTVV.

The V gene is TRBV7-9, the J gene TRBJ2-2; 14 bases match TRBD2. CDR3 size: 18 residues. V dropped 4 bases and J dropped 7; count of bases not matched to a gene: 11. Germline V gene sequence: CDR1 SEHNR, CDR2 FQNEAQ (reference sequence). This CDR3 is CASSSPGTSGSSGGELFF. The CDR3 bases are TGTGCCAGCAGCTCGCCCGGGACTAGCGGGAGCTCGGGCGGGGAGCTGTTTTTT.

The chain uses TRBV6-5 and TRBJ2-1, with D possibly matching TRBD2 (5 bases). V lost 6 bases to trimming and J lost 2 bases, with 14 bases between them. The CDR3 consists of 15 residues. Germline-derived CDR1 and CDR2 are MNHEY and SVGAGI. The DNA of the CDR3 is TGTGCCAGCAGCCAGCCGGAGGCCCCCTACAATGAGCAGTTCTTC. As protein: CASSQPEAPYNEQFF.

This chain links TRBV9 with TRBJ2-3, with a weak D call TRBD1 (6 bases). V lost 4 bases, J lost 2 bases, and 14 bases lay in between. This CDR3 comprises 15 residues. Germline CDR1 reads SGDLS; CDR2 reads YYNGEE. The CDR3 nucleotides read TGTGCCAGCAGCTCAAACAGGGACCACACAGATACGCAGTATTTT. Its translation is CASSSNRDHTDTQYF.

The rearrangement links TRBV27 to TRBJ2-1; weak D call: TRBD2 (6 bases). Trimming removed 6 bases at V and 2 bases at J, with 14 bases between. The germline V gene has CDR1 MNHEY and CDR2 SMNVEV (reference sequence). The length of the CDR3 is 15 residues. CDR3 in amino acids: CASSSRDSAYNEQFF. In DNA form, the CDR3 reads TGTGCCAGCAGCAGCCGGGACTCAGCCTACAATGAGCAGTTCTTC.

The chain uses TRBV4-3 and TRBJ1-2; D gene unclear. Germline V gene data show CDR1 as LGHNA and CDR2 as YSLEER. The CDR3 is 13 residues long. Trimming stripped 1 base from V and 6 bases from J, with 9 bases between. CDR3 residues: CASSQGTTDGYTF. The CDR3 DNA sequence: TGCGCCAGCAGCCAAGGCACCACGGATGGCTACACCTTC.